The 21 T cell receptor beta chains reported below all come from one sample, sequenced in a study of blood T cell repertoires in COVID-19. TCRdb's table, derived via immunoSEQ multiplex PCR, lists solely in-frame clones and lacks some. In the table there are 200,000 to 250,000 clones, 88% of which are singletons. Input material: peripheral blood. Receptors originate from a man aged 18 to 30 with active or convalescent COVID-19.

The chain couples TRBV19 to TRBJ1-5; possible D gene TRBD1, 5 bases. The CDR3 contains 14 residues. The germline V gene encodes CDR1 LNHDA and CDR2 SQIVND (reference sequence). The germline V and J ends were trimmed by 7 bases and 7 bases, with 17 bases remaining between them. The CDR3 sequence is CASTTLGVKQPQHF. For the CDR3, the DNA is TGTGCCAGTACCACTTTAGGGGTTAAACAGCCCCAGCATTTT.

The rearrangement uses TRBV9 and TRBJ1-6, with 9 bases identical to TRBD1. Germline-derived CDR1 and CDR2 are SGDLS and YYNGEE. V was pared by 3 bases and J by 7 bases, with 17 bases of the junction left unmatched. This CDR3 spans 19 amino acids. The chain's CDR3 is CASSAFGLSGQGKNSPLHF. CDR3 nucleotide sequence: TGTGCCAGCAGCGCCTTTGGATTATCAGGACAGGGGAAGAATTCACCCCTCCACTTT. The whole variable domain, filled in from reference TRBV9 and TRBJ1-6, reads DSGVTQTPKHLITATGQRVTLRCSPRSGDLSVYWYQQSLDQGLQFLIQYYNGEERAKGNILERFSAQQFPDLHSELNLSSLELGDSALYFCASSAFGLSGQGKNSPLHFGNGTRLTVT.

The genes are TRBV30 and TRBJ1-2; the match to TRBD1 covers 8 bases. J lost 1 base, V lost 5 bases, and 3 bases had no gene match. This CDR3 has 13 residues. Germline V lookup: CDR1 GTSNPN, CDR2 SVGIG (reference sequence). In DNA form, the CDR3 reads TGTGCCTGGTCGACAGGGGTTAACTATGGCTACACCTTC. It is translated as CAWSTGVNYGYTF.

The V gene is TRBV28, the J gene TRBJ1-2; no definite D call. Germline V gives CDR1 MDHEN, CDR2 SYDVKM. There are 15 residues in the CDR3. V lost 8 bases and J lost 6, with 22 bases in between. In DNA form, the CDR3 reads TGTGCCAGCGGGAGGACCCTAGGGAGTGGGAATGGCTACACCTTC. This encodes CASGRTLGSGNGYTF.

The chain carries TRBV4-3 and TRBJ1-1; D gene ambiguous. Germline V gene lookup returns CDR1 LGHNA and CDR2 YSLEER. V lost 1 base, J lost 5 bases, and 8 bases lay in between. The CDR3 is 13 residues long. The CDR3 loop reads CASSQVGETEAFF. DNA of the CDR3: TGCGCCAGCAGCCAAGTCGGGGAAACTGAAGCTTTCTTT.

The chain combines TRBV11-3 with TRBJ1-1; TRBD1 might be the D (5 bases). The CDR3 has 13 amino acids. Germline CDR1 is SGHNT and CDR2 is YENEEA. V lost 5 bases to trimming and J lost 4 bases, with 11 bases between them. The chain's CDR3 is CASSLRGGTEAFF. The CDR3 nucleotides read TGTGCCAGCAGCCTAAGGGGAGGCACTGAAGCTTTCTTT.

A single count supports this clone. The V gene is TRBV5-4, the J gene TRBJ2-7; 7 bases align to TRBD1. CDR1 SGHNT and CDR2 YYREEE come from the germline V gene (reference sequence). The CDR3 loop spans 12 amino acids. V gave up 4 bases and J gave up 4 bases; unmatched junction bases: 2. As DNA, the CDR3 is TGTGCCAGCAGCCGGGACAGTTACGAGCAGTACTTC. Protein sequence: CASSRDSYEQYF.

V is TRBV7-9 and J is TRBJ1-3; the D is unclear. The CDR3 runs to 13 residues. V was shortened by 1 base and J by 3 bases, with 4 bases between the two germline ends. Per the germline V gene, CDR1 is SEHNR and CDR2 is FQNEAQ (reference sequence). The CDR3 here is CASSLVLGNTIYF. The CDR3 DNA is TGTGCCAGCAGCTTAGTCCTTGGAAACACCATATATTTT.

This sequence joins TRBV5-1 and TRBJ2-7; TRBD2 might be the D (5 bases). Trimming stripped 6 bases from V and 0 bases from J, with 16 bases between. The CDR3 spans 15 residues. The germline CDR1 and CDR2 sequences are SGHRS and YFSETQ. The chain's CDR3 is CASTPSGNYSYEQYF. CDR3 in DNA: TGCGCCAGCACCCCGAGCGGTAACTACTCCTACGAGCAGTACTTC.

The J gene is TRBJ2-7, the V gene TRBV10-3; 9 bases are shared with TRBD1. V lost 3 bases, J lost 3 bases, and 3 bases stayed unmatched. Germline V gene data show CDR1 as ENHRY and CDR2 as SYGVKD. The CDR3 is made up of 14 amino acids. The CDR3 DNA follows: TGTGCCATCAGTGATGGGGACAGGGTCTACGAGCAGTACTTC. Its protein is CAISDGDRVYEQYF.

J is TRBJ2-1 and V is TRBV25-1, with TRBD1 matching 10 bases. With 7 bases clipped from V and 6 bases from J, the junction kept 15 bases outside the gene matches. Germline V gene lookup returns CDR1 MGHDK and CDR2 SYGVNS. The CDR3 covers 17 residues. Here the CDR3 reads CASMGSPGTGVTNEQFF. Here the CDR3 DNA reads TGTGCCAGCATGGGAAGCCCCGGGACAGGGGTCACCAATGAGCAGTTCTTC. The variable domain in full, completed from reference TRBV25-1 and TRBJ2-1, reads EADIYQTPRYLVIGTGKKITLECSQTMGHDKMYWYQQDPGMELHLIHYSYGVNSTEKGDLSSESTVSRIRTEHFPLTLESARPSHTSQYLCASMGSPGTGVTNEQFFGPGTRLTVL.

V usage is TRBV28 and J usage is TRBJ2-3, with D maybe TRBD2 (5 bases). Per germline, CDR1 MDHEN and CDR2 SYDVKM. CDR3 length: 15 residues. V was cut by 4 bases and J by 2 bases, with 13 bases left in between. The CDR3 DNA is TGTGCCAGCAGTTCTCCGGACTCCCTCACAGATACGCAGTATTTT. This gives the protein CASSSPDSLTDTQYF.

This chain joins TRBV4-3 and TRBJ2-1; 9 nucleotides match TRBD2. V lost 0 bases to trimming and J lost 7 bases; unmatched junction nucleotides: 7. Germline lookup yields CDR1 LGHNA and CDR2 YSLEER. This CDR3 has 16 residues. The DNA of the CDR3 is TGCGCCAGCAGCCAAGACCCTGCGGGAGGGGGGAATGAGCAGTTCTTC. Encoded protein: CASSQDPAGGGNEQFF.

This clone was observed a few times. This chain uses TRBV24-1 with TRBJ1-1; D perhaps matches TRBD1 (6 bases). V lost 7 bases and J 5 bases, leaving 13 bases between the germline ends. The CDR3 length is 13 residues. Germline V gene lookup returns CDR1 KGHDR and CDR2 SFDVKD. CDR3 region: CATRAGARTEAFF. CDR3 in DNA: TGTGCCACCAGAGCGGGGGCGCGGACTGAAGCTTTCTTT.

The chain has TRBV10-2 and TRBJ2-1, with 10 bases fitting TRBD2. Germline values: CDR1 WSHSY, CDR2 SAAADI. The V segment lost 3 bases and the J segment 2 bases; nucleotides outside the gene matches: 7. CDR3 length: 17 residues. CDR3 region: CASSDPSGSGPYNEQFF. As DNA, the CDR3 is TGCGCCAGCAGTGACCCTAGCGGGAGTGGTCCCTACAATGAGCAGTTCTTC.

The gene calls are TRBV5-6 and TRBJ1-2; no reliable D call. Germline lookup yields CDR1 SGHDT and CDR2 YYEEEE. The CDR3 contains 14 residues. V lost 0 bases and J lost 8, with 14 bases in between. The DNA of the CDR3 is TGTGCCAGCAGCTTGGCATCGCTAGTTCTGGGCTACACCTTC. This sequence encodes CASSLASLVLGYTF. The variable domain in full, with the rest retrieved from reference TRBV5-6 and TRBJ1-2, is DAGVTQSPTHLIKTRGQQVTLRCSPKSGHDTVSWYQQALGQGPQFIFQYYEEEERQRGNFPDRFSGHQFPNYSSELNVNALLLGDSALYLCASSLASLVLGYTFGSGTRLTVV.

The chain links TRBV2 to TRBJ1-6; 7 bases match TRBD1. The germline V gene has CDR1 SNHLY and CDR2 FYNNEI. V lost 8 bases and J lost 9; bases outside the gene matches: 10. This CDR3 has 14 residues. The DNA for the CDR3 is TGTGCCAGCGCCACAGGGGTTGTTGGTTCACCCCTCCACTTT. It specifies CASATGVVGSPLHF. The variable domain in full, completed from reference TRBV2 and TRBJ1-6, reads EPEVTQTPSHQVTQMGQEVILRCVPISNHLYFYWYRQILGQKVEFLVSFYNNEISEKSEIFDDQFSVERPDGSNFTLKIRSTKLEDSAMYFCASATGVVGSPLHFGNGTRLTVT.

The chain combines TRBV4-2 with TRBJ1-1; tentative D call: TRBD1 (5 bases). The V end was cut by 4 bases, the J end by 1 base, with 10 bases between. The CDR3 is made up of 14 amino acids. Germline V gene data show CDR1 as LGHNA and CDR2 as YNFKEQ. The CDR3 nucleotides read TGTGCCAGCAGCCCATACAGGTCGAACACTGAAGCTTTCTTT. This gives the protein CASSPYRSNTEAFF.

This chain connects TRBV7-3 to TRBJ1-6; D is ambiguous. The CDR3 totals 13 residues. The germline V gene has CDR1 SGHTA and CDR2 FQGTGA. With 1 base removed from V and 10 bases from J, the gap between germline ends came to 8 bases. The CDR3 loop is CASSLKLESPLHF. In DNA, the CDR3 is TGTGCCAGCAGCTTAAAGTTGGAGTCACCCCTCCACTTT.

This clone was picked up one time. This chain uses TRBV6-6 with TRBJ2-2; D uncertain. There are 13 residues in the CDR3. Germline values: CDR1 MNHNY, CDR2 SVGAGI (reference sequence). V shed 2 bases and J shed 4 bases, with 5 bases lying between them. The CDR3 here is CASSYGSTGELFF. CDR3 in DNA: TGTGCCAGCAGTTACGGCAGCACCGGGGAGCTGTTTTTT.

The rearrangement links TRBV2 to TRBJ1-1, with 10 bases identical to TRBD1. CDR1 SNHLY and CDR2 FYNNEI come from the germline V gene. V lost 6 bases, J lost 10 bases, and 5 bases stayed unmatched. The CDR3 sequence is 12 residues long. The CDR3: CASREGTGAAFF. CDR3 nucleotide sequence: TGTGCCAGCAGGGAGGGGACAGGGGCAGCTTTCTTT.